This T cell receptor (beta chain) was obtained from a study of shared clonotypes between healthy human individuals (dated by TCRdb to 2019 to 2021). Regarding the study in general: The cohort comprised two women and three men aged 18 to 49 years. For each donor, CD4 naive and CD4 memory were each run on three plates, CD8 naive on two plates, and CD8 memory on one plate. Blood TCR repertoires of a handful of healthy adults were deeply sequenced to estimate repertoire size and the extent of clonotype sharing between individuals. Libraries were prepared and TCR repertoires were sequenced by different laboratories using diverse techniques, in order to increase sequencing depth and limit assay-specific biases. Each donor's leukapheresis produced roughly between roughly 0.85 and 10 billion PBMCs. Paper-wide results and their limitations: Estimated clonotype richness was generally larger for naive than for memory subsets. When a handful of donors were compared, the shared fraction of clonotypes was about 5.4% for naive CD4, about 4% for naive CD8, 2% to 2.5% for memory CD4, and 0.35% to 0.4% for memory CD8. Pairwise subsampling led to the expectation that sequencing depth would affect the degree of clonotype sharing among donors. Because the study included a small number of donors, the genetic and exposure-history diversity represented was limited. Incomplete sequencing was indicated by rarefaction of sorted-subset datasets, despite the large sequencing depth. Sampling was restricted to blood, and TCR repertoires in tissues likely differ from the TCR repertoires found in blood. Higher generation probabilities were observed for clonotypes shared by all four sorted-subset donors than for non-shared clonotypes.

Points on this clone: Its antigen is currently not known. The input lacks base qualities; no much larger clone sits a single base away.

Trimming takes 5 bases from V and 2 bases from J, and the germline ends sit 14 bases apart. Sequences SGHRS (CDR1) and YFSETQ (CDR2) are obtained from the germline V gene. The CDR3 spans 14 residues, from the cysteine through the phenylalanine. Only the CDR3 DNA is retained, 42 bases long and in frame from the first base. The donors were healthy, HIV-negative adults with no recently reported acute infections or vaccinations. Only Caucasian adults living in Nashville, Tennessee, USA were represented among the donors. CD4+ T cells were enriched by magnetic negative selection, after which naive cells were positively selected on CD45RA and the negative fraction was taken as the memory subset. After blood collection by leukapheresis, PBMCs were isolated using Ficoll-Histopaque density gradient centrifugation and then cryopreserved in the vapor phase of liquid nitrogen. Analytical flow cytometry was used to check the purity and quantity of every magnetically sorted T cell population. Each sorted fraction had its genomic DNA isolated and then quantified by UV absorbance on a Nanodrop 2000c.

TCR CDR3 regions were amplified from genomic DNA by multiplex PCR using the deep immunoSEQ assay. Genomic DNA extracted from each cell subset was distributed evenly over all wells of several immunoSEQ 96-well plates, and each plate served as one replicate. For sorted subsets, around 200 ng genomic DNA, equal to some 30,000 T cell genomes, was loaded into each replicate PCR. The purified libraries were quantified using a Qubit 3.0 fluorometer, sized with a Bioanalyzer 2100, and then quantified again using the KAPA Library Quantification kit. Each immunoSEQ 96-well plate was sequenced on its own single-read 150-cycle Illumina NextSeq 550 flow cell. The authors' pipeline ran thus. Because the immunoSEQ output included only junctional sequences and no quality scores, the filtering could not be the same as the filtering used for full-length reads. Sequences were annotated with PyIR, a Python wrapper for IgBLAST v1.9, using IMGT germline references to assign V/J genes and CDR3. Any read was removed if the V/J assignment was weak (E-value above 1e-6), the CDR3 was missing, or the read contained stop codons, out-of-frame junctions, or ambiguous translated residues. V3J clonotypes were defined by identical inferred V gene, J gene, and CDR3 amino acid sequence. Percentage overlap between repertoires was computed as shared unique clonotypes divided by the size of the smaller repertoire. RTK rarefaction, the Chao1 estimator, and Recon v2.1 estimates of unobserved clonotypes were used to assess repertoire richness. OLGA was used to compute generation probabilities for all TCRbeta clonotypes that the gDNA method yielded from a few donors. This is the immuneACCESS table as TCRdb keeps it, with only in-frame sequences that have V and J called. A part of the clones is gone; compared with another copy, unresolved V genes explain less than half, and the rest is unexplained. V and J calls and clone size are as listed in that table; D and trimming were resolved from the DNA. The sample table contains roughly 700,000 clones; only one count was recorded for approximately 74% of them. Of the sample, around 1.6% falls within the top ten clones.

The sequencing input was memory CD4+ T cells sorted from blood. Per the publication, the cell subset or site label means: CD45RA-negative fraction. The V and J segments used are TRBV5-1 and TRBJ2-7; TRBD2 could be the D gene, as 6 bases match. This TCR derives from a woman aged 25 to 45 in good health. The CDR3 in this case is CASRPGTVPYEQYF. The sequenced DNA: TGCGCCAGCAGGCCCGGGACTGTACCCTACGAGCAGTACTTC.